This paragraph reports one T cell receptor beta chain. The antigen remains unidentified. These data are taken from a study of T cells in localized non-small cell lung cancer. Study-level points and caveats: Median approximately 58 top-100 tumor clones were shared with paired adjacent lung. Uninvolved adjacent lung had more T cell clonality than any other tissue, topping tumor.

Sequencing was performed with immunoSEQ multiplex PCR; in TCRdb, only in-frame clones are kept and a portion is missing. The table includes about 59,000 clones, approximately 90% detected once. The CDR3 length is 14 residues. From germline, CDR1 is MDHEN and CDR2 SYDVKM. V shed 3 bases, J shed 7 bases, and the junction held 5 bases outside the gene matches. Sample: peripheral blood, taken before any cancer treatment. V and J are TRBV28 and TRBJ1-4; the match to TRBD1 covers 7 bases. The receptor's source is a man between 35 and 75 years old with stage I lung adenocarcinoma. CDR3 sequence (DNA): TGTGCCAGCAGTTTCGCAGGGGGAGGTGAAAAACTGTTTTTT. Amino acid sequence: CASSFAGGGEKLFF.